This entry concerns a single T cell receptor beta chain. The antigen remains unidentified. The data were obtained in a study of tumor-infiltrating lymphocytes in primary liver carcinoma. Study outcomes and limitations: Tumors had a top-250-clone fraction that was significantly higher than blood (p = 0.039). Unsorted bulk samples meant CD4+ and CD8+ repertoires went uncompared.

Researchers generated TCR beta cDNA from around 0.55 ug of total RNA, relying on a constant-region primer. Three nested multiplex PCR rounds of slightly modified ARM-PCR generated TCR beta libraries. Rounds one and two of PCR, each of approximately 11 cycles, were primed with TRBV1-TRBV30 forward primers and a C-beta reverse primer. One entry per CDR3 protein, called by TCRdb with MiXCR from the multiplex PCR reads. Seen here are hundreds of thousands of distinct CDR3 sequences, approximately 54% observed once, and the top ten hold over 15%. Researchers drew blood RNA from unsorted whole blood and extracted germline DNA as well. The trim removed 7 bases at V and 6 bases at J, leaving 7 bases unmatched. CDR3 length equals 16 residues.

This sequence joins TRBV12-3 or TRBV12-4 and TRBJ2-2; 14 positions match TRBD2. The material sequenced was peripheral blood. This TCR came from a woman aged 25 to 45 with primary liver carcinoma and hepatitis B virus infection. CDR3 DNA sequence: TGTGCCAGCAAGTCCGGGACTAGCGGGAGAGCCGGGGAGCTGTTTTTT. Encoded protein: CASKSGTSGRAGELFF.